The rows below give T cell receptor beta chains drawn from one sample of a study of T cell repertoires in aging, cancer and after chemotherapy. TCRdb independently ran MiXCR on the multiplex PCR reads; one entry per CDR3 protein. The sample consists of some 6,700 distinct CDR3 sequences, 35% to 45% of them appearing once. Material for sequencing was blood. Receptors were obtained from a human donor in good health. The CDR3 runs from the conserved cysteine through the conserved F or W. The D gene is left open where the match is weak. Clone size, where shown, is once, few, many, or a class for clones that have expanded.

TRBV19,.,TRBJ2-5,few,TGTGCCAGTAGCCAGCTCTCGGGTAGGGAGACCCAGTACTTC,CASSQLSGRETQYF
TRBV27,.,TRBJ1-6,.,TGTGCCAGCGGCCTCTGGGGGCAGATGAATTCACCCCTCCACTTT,CASGLWGQMNSPLHF
TRBV15,.,TRBJ2-1,.,TGTGCCACCAGCAGAGATCCCCACAATGAGCAGTTCTTC,CATSRDPHNEQFF
TRBV5-4,TRBD2,TRBJ2-3,few,TGTGCCAGCAGCTTGGGGCGGGGGGGCCCCGATACGCAGTATTTT,CASSLGRGGPDTQYF
TRBV19,.,TRBJ1-2,.,TGTGCCAGTAGTATAGCATCGAGTTTCGTCTATGGCTACACCTTC,CASSIASSFVYGYTF
TRBV5-6,TRBD1,TRBJ1-6,.,TGTGCCAGCAGCCGCGGACAGGACGCACCTAATTCACCCCTCCACTTT,CASSRGQDAPNSPLHF
TRBV7-6,.,TRBJ2-7,.,TGTGCCAGCAGCTTACTAGCAAACGAGCAGTACTTC,CASSLLANEQYF
TRBV12-3/TRBV12-4,.,TRBJ2-6,.,TGTGCCAGCAGTCCCGGGAGCTCTGGGGCCAACGTCCTGACTTTC,CASSPGSSGANVLTF
TRBV27,TRBD1,TRBJ2-3,few,TGTGCCAGCAGTTTAAGACAGGGGGCAGATACGCAGTATTTT,CASSLRQGADTQYF
TRBV11-1,.,TRBJ1-1,.,TGTGCCAGCAGCTTAGTCCAGGGAGGTTACACTGAAGCTTTCTTT,CASSLVQGGYTEAFF
TRBV6-6,.,TRBJ2-7,.,TGTGCCAGCAGTTACACCGGGGGTAGCGCACGCTCCTACGAGCAGTACTTC,CASSYTGGSARSYEQYF
TRBV15,.,TRBJ1-2,few,TGTGCCACCAGCGGATCTAAAATTGTGGGCGCGGACTATGGCTACACCTTC,CATSGSKIVGADYGYTF
TRBV6-5,TRBD2,TRBJ2-1,medium-sized,TGTGCCAGCAGCCCATCACGGGGGGACTACAATGAGCAGTTCTTC,CASSPSRGDYNEQFF
TRBV19,.,TRBJ1-3,.,TGTGCCAGTAGTATAGATGGGAGAGCTGGAAACACCATATATTTT,CASSIDGRAGNTIYF
TRBV19,TRBD2,TRBJ2-2,.,TGTGCCAGTAGTATGGCAGACGGGGGGAGATTTAGCACCGGGGAGCTGTTTTTT,CASSMADGGRFSTGELFF
TRBV27,.,TRBJ2-2,few,TGTGCCAGCAGTCCAAGGGGGGGTGGGGGGACCGGGGAGCTGTTTTTT,CASSPRGGGGTGELFF
TRBV7-6,TRBD1,TRBJ2-1,few,TGTGCCAGCAGCTTAGAAAGGCAGGGGGCAAGGGTTGAGCAGTTCTTC,CASSLERQGARVEQFF
TRBV6-2/TRBV6-3,TRBD1,TRBJ1-5,.,TGTGCCAGCAGATCGCGGTGGGCCAGGGGGCCTAATCAGCCCCAGCATTTT,CASRSRWARGPNQPQHF
TRBV5-6,.,TRBJ1-5,.,TGTGCCAGCAGCTTGGGTGCAGGAATAGGTCAGCCCCAGCATTTT,CASSLGAGIGQPQHF
TRBV12-3/TRBV12-4,TRBD2,TRBJ2-1,few,TGTGCCAGCAGCGGGGGGGGTAGCAATGAGCAGTTCTTC,CASSGGGSNEQFF
TRBV19,.,TRBJ1-2,.,TGTGCCAGTAGTATCAGGCCCTGGCGTGATGGCTACACCTTC,CASSIRPWRDGYTF
TRBV28,.,TRBJ1-6,.,TGTGCCAGCAGTCGCCTTGGGGCCTCTAATTCACCCCTCCACTTT,CASSRLGASNSPLHF
TRBV29-1,TRBD1,TRBJ1-5,few,TGCAGCGTTGGACAGGGAGGCGGTCAGCCCCAGCATTTT,CSVGQGGGQPQHF
TRBV19,.,TRBJ2-2,.,TGTGCCACTTCATGGCGGGCAGGGAACACCGGGGAGCTGTTTTTT,CATSWRAGNTGELFF
TRBV19,.,TRBJ2-5,.,TGTGCCAGTAGGTCGACAGCCCAAGAGACCCAGTACTTC,CASRSTAQETQYF
TRBV27,.,TRBJ1-2,.,TGTGCCAGCAGCTTACACCCAAACTATGGCTACACCTTC,CASSLHPNYGYTF
TRBV19,.,TRBJ1-2,medium-sized,TGTGCCAGTAGTACCTACAGGGCTGGCTACACCTTC,CASSTYRAGYTF
TRBV12-3/TRBV12-4,TRBD1,TRBJ2-5,few,TGTGCCAGCAGTTGGACAGGGGACGAGACCCAGTACTTC,CASSWTGDETQYF
TRBV7-4,TRBD2,TRBJ2-1,.,TGTGCCAGCAGCCGCAGCGGGGGGACCGTTTTTTACAATGAGCAGTTCTTC,CASSRSGGTVFYNEQFF
TRBV6-1,TRBD2,TRBJ2-5,.,TGTGCCAGCAGTGAAGGACTAGCGGGGGGCCAAGAGACCCAGTACTTC,CASSEGLAGGQETQYF
TRBV19,TRBD2,TRBJ2-3,few,TGTGCCAGTAGTAGTCCTAGCGGGAGGGCCATAGATACGCAGTATTTT,CASSSPSGRAIDTQYF
TRBV6-4,TRBD2,TRBJ2-5,once,TGTGCCAGCAGTGACTCCGCCGGGGGGGTCGAGACCCAGTACTTC,CASSDSAGGVETQYF
TRBV6-5,TRBD1,TRBJ1-5,.,TGTGCCAGCAGTTACTCGAGTACAGGGGGCGGAGATCAGCCCCAGCATTTT,CASSYSSTGGGDQPQHF
TRBV19,.,TRBJ2-3,.,TGTGCCAGTAGTAGCCTCCAGGGCGGAGGCACAGATACGCAGTATTTT,CASSSLQGGGTDTQYF
TRBV5-6,.,TRBJ1-2,.,TGTGCCAGCAGCTTGGGGGCAGGGGCTAACTATGGCTACACCTTC,CASSLGAGANYGYTF
TRBV12-3/TRBV12-4,.,TRBJ2-1,few,TGTGCCAGCAGTTTAGCTACCCACCTGAGCTCCTACAATGAGCAGTTCTTC,CASSLATHLSSYNEQFF
TRBV5-4,TRBD1,TRBJ2-5,.,TGTGCCAGCAGCCTTGGACAGGGCCACCAAGAGACCCAGTACTTC,CASSLGQGHQETQYF
TRBV5-6,.,TRBJ2-2,.,TGTGCCAGCAGCTTGGATAACACCGGGGAGCTGTTTTTT,CASSLDNTGELFF
TRBV11-3,.,TRBJ1-1,.,TGTGCCAGCACCCTCACAGCGGGACTTAGGGGCTCTGAAGCTTTCTTT,CASTLTAGLRGSEAFF
TRBV27,TRBD2,TRBJ2-1,.,TGTGCCAGCAGTCTTAAGGGGGTCGGTCTAGCGGGCTCCTATGAGCAGTTCTTC,CASSLKGVGLAGSYEQFF
TRBV6-1,.,TRBJ2-7,.,TGTGCCAGCAGTGAAAAGGTCCCGGGAAGTTCGAGCTCCTACGAGCAGTACTTC,CASSEKVPGSSSSYEQYF
TRBV15,TRBD1,TRBJ2-5,.,TGTGCCACCAGCAGCGGGACAGGGGGGGCCCAAGAGACCCAGTACTTC,CATSSGTGGAQETQYF
TRBV10-3,.,TRBJ1-2,.,TGTGCCATCAGTGGAGGCGGAAATCTATATGGCTACACCTTC,CAISGGGNLYGYTF
TRBV12-3/TRBV12-4,.,TRBJ1-4,.,TGTGCCAGCACCAGATTCCTGTTTGCAACTAATGAAAAACTGTTTTTT,CASTRFLFATNEKLFF